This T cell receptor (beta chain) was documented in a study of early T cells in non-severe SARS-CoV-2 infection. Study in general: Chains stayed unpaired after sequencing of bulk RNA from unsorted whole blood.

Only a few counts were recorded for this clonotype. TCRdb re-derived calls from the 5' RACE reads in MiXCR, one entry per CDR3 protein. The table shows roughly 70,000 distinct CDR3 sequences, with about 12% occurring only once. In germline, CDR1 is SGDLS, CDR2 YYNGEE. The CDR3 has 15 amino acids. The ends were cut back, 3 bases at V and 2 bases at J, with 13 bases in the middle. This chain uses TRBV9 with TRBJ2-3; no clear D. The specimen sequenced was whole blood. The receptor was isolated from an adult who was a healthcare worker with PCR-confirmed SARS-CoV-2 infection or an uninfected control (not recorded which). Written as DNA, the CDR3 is TGTGCCAGCAGCGCATTCGGAGTGACCACAGATACGCAGTATTTT. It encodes CASSAFGVTTDTQYF.